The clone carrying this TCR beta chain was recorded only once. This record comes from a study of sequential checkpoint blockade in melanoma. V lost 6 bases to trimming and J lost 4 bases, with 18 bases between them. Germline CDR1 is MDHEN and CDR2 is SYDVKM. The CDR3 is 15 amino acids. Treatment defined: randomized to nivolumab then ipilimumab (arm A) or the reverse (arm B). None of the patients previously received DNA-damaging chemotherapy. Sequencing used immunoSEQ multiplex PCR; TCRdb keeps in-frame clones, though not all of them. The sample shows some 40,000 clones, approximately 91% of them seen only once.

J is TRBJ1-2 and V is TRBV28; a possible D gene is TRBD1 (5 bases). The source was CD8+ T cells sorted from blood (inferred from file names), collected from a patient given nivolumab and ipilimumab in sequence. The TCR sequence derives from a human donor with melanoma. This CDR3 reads CASRRLTADFYGYTF. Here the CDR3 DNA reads TGTGCCAGCAGGCGGCTGACAGCTGATTTCTATGGCTACACCTTC.